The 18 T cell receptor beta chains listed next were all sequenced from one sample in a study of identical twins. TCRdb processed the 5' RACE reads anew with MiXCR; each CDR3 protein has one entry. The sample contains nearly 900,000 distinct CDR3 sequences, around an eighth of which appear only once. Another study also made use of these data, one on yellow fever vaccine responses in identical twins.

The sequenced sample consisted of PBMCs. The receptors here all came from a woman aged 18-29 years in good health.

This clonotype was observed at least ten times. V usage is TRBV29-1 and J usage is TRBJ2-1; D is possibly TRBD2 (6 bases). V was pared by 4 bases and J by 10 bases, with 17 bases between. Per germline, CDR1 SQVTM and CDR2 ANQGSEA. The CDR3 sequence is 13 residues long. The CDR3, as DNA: TGCAGCGTTGGTCACGGGAGCCAGCGGGAGCAGTTCTTC. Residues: CSVGHGSQREQFF.

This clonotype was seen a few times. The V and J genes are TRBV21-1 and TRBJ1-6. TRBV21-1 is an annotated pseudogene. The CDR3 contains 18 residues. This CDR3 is CASSKVRRAREFNSPLHF. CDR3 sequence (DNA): TGTGCCAGCAGCAAGGTTAGGAGGGCGAGGGAATTTAATTCACCCCTCCACTTT.

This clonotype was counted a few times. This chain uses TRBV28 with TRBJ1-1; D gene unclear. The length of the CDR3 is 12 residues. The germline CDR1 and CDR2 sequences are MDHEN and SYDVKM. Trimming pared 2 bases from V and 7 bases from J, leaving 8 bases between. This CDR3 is CASSLRNFEAFF. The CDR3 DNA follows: TGTGCCAGCAGTTTACGTAACTTTGAAGCTTTCTTT.

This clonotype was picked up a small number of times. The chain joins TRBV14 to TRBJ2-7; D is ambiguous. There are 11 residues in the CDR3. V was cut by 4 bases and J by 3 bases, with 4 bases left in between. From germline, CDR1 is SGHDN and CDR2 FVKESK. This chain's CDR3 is CASSPYYEQYV. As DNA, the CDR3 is TGTGCCAGCAGCCCGTACTACGAGCAGTACGTC.

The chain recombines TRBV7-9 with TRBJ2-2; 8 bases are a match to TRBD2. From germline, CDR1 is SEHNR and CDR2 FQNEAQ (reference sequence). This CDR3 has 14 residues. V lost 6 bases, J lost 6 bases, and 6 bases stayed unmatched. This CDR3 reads CASRNRAGAGELFF. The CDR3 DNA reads TGTGCCAGCAGGAACAGAGCGGGGGCCGGGGAGCTGTTTTTT. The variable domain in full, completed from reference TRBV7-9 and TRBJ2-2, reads DTGVSQNPRHKITKRGQNVTFRCDPISEHNRLYWYRQTLGQGPEFLTYFQNEAQLEKSRLLSDRFSAERPKGSFSTLEIQRTEQGDSAMYLCASRNRAGAGELFFGEGSRLTVL.

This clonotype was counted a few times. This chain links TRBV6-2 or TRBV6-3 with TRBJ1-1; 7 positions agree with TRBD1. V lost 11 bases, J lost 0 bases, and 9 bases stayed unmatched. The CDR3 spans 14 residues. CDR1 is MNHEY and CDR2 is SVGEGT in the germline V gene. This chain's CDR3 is CAAKQGPMNTEAFF. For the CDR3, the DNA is TGTGCCGCGAAACAGGGGCCAATGAACACTGAAGCTTTCTTT.

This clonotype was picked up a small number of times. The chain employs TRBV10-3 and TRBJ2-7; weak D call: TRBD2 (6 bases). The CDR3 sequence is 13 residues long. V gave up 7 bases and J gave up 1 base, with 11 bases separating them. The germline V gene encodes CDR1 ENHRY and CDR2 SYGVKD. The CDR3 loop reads CAIKGGESYEQYV. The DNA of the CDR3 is TGTGCCATCAAGGGAGGAGAGTCCTACGAGCAGTACGTC.

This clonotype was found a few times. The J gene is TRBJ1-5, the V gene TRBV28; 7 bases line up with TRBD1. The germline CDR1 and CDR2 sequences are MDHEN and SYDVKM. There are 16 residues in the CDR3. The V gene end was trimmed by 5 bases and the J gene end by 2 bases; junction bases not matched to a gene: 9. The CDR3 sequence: CASSPLTGRGNQPQHF. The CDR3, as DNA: TGTGCCAGCAGTCCCCTGACAGGGAGGGGCAATCAGCCCCAGCATTTT. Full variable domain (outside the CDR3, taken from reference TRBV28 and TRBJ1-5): DVKVTQSSRYLVKRTGEKVFLECVQDMDHENMFWYRQDPGLGLRLIYFSYDVKMKEKGDIPEGYSVSREKKERFSLILESASTNQTSMYLCASSPLTGRGNQPQHFGDGTRLSIL.

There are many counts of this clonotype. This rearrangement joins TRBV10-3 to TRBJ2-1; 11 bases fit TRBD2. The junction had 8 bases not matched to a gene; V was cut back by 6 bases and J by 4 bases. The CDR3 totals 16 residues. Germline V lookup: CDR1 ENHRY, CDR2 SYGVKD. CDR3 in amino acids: CAISAPGTSGYNEQFF. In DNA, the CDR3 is TGTGCCATCAGCGCCCCCGGGACTAGCGGATACAATGAGCAGTTCTTC.

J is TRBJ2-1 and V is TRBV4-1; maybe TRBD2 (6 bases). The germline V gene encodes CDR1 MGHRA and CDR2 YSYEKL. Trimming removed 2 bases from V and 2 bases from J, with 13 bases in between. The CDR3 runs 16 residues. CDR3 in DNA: TGCGCCAGCAGCCAATGGGGACTTGTCCCCTACAATGAGCAGTTCTTC. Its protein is CASSQWGLVPYNEQFF.

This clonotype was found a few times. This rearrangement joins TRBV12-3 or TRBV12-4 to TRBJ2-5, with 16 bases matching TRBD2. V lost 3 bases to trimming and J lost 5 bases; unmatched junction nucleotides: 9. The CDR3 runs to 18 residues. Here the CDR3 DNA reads TGTGCCAGCAGTTTTGGGACTAGCGGGAGGGTGTACCGGGAGACCCAGTACTTC. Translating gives CASSFGTSGRVYRETQYF.

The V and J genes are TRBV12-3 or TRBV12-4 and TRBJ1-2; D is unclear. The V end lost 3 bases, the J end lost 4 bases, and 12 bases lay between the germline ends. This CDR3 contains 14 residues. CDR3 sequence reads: CASSLSRARYGYTF. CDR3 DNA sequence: TGTGCCAGCAGTTTGAGTCGGGCCCGCTATGGCTACACCTTC.

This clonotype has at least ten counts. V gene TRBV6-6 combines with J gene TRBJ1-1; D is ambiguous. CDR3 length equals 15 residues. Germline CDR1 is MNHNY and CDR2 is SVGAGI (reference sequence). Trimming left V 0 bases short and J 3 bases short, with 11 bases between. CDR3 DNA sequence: TGTGCCAGCAGTTACTCCCCGGGATGGGACACTGAAGCTTTCTTT. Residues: CASSYSPGWDTEAFF.

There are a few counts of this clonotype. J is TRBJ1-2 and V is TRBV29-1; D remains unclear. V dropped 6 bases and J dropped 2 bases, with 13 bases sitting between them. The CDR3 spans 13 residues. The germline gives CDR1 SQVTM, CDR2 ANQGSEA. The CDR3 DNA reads TGCAGCGTGGAACTGGGTTTCAACTATGGCTACACCTTC. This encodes CSVELGFNYGYTF.

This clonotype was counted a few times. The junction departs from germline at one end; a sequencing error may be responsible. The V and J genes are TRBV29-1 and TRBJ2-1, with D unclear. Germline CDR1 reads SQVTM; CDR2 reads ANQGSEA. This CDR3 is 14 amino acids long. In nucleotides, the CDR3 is TGCAGCGTCGAAGGCCCTGCAGGTTACAATGAGCAGTTCTTC. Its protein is CSVEGPAGYNEQFF.

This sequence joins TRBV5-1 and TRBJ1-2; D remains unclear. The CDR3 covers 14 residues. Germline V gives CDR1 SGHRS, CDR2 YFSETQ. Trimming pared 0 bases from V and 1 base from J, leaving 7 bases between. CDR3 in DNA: TGCGCCAGCAGCTTGGTAGGCAATAACTATGGCTACACCTTC. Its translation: CASSLVGNNYGYTF.

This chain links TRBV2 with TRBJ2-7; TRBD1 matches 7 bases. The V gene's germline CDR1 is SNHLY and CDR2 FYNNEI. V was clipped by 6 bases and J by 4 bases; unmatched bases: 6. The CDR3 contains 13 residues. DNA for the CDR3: TGTGCCAGCAGGGTAAGGGACAGTTACGAGCAGTACTTC. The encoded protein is CASRVRDSYEQYF.

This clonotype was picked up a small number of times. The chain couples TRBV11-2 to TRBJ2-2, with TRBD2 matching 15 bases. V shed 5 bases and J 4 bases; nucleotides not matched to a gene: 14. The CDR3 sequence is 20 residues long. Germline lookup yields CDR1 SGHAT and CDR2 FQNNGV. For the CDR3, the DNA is TGTGCCAGCAGCGGGGGACTAGCGGGGGGACCAGTCATGTTCACCGGGGAGCTGTTTTTT. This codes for CASSGGLAGGPVMFTGELFF.